These 19 T cell receptor beta chains share one sample of origin, sequenced in a study of blood T cell repertoires in COVID-19. Sequencing was performed with immunoSEQ multiplex PCR; in TCRdb, only in-frame clones are kept and a portion is missing. The sample holds around 50,000 clones; about 86% are singletons and the top ten take around 2.9%. The specimen sequenced was peripheral blood. These receptors were collected from a woman older than 75 with acute or convalescent COVID-19.

The DNA for the CDR3 is TGCAGCCTCTCACAGGGGGGCTACAATGAGCAGTTCTTC. Translated, it gives CSLSQGGYNEQFF. This rearrangement joins TRBV29-1 to TRBJ2-1, with TRBD1 identical over 8 bases. Trimming cost V 8 bases and J 3 bases; bases outside gene matches: 6. The CDR3 has 13 residues. Germline V gives CDR1 SQVTM, CDR2 ANQGSEA.

Points on this clone: Germline and junction disagree at one end, which may indicate a read error. V is TRBV5-1 and J is TRBJ1-2; D possibly corresponds to TRBD1 (6 bases). The CDR3 is 13 residues long. The germline V gene has CDR1 SGHRS and CDR2 YFSETQ. CDR3 sequence reads: CASSLARWDTAFF. The CDR3 nucleotides are TGCGCCAGCAGCTTGGCCCGGTGGGACACCGCATTCTTC.

V usage is TRBV29-1 and J usage is TRBJ2-1; D gene ambiguous. The V gene's germline CDR1 is SQVTM and CDR2 ANQGSEA. With 5 bases removed from V and 3 bases from J, the gap between germline ends came to 5 bases. The CDR3 runs 11 residues. In DNA form, the CDR3 reads TGCAGCGTTTTAAACTACAATGAGCAGTTCTTC. Translated, it gives CSVLNYNEQFF.

The chain links TRBV6-5 to TRBJ1-4; 8 bases line up with TRBD1. CDR3 length: 14 residues. Germline V gene sequence: CDR1 MNHEY, CDR2 SVGAGI. V lost 6 bases to trimming and J lost 10 bases; unmatched junction nucleotides: 10. CDR3 sequence reads: CASRYGQGAGKLFF. The CDR3 DNA reads as TGTGCCAGCAGATACGGGCAGGGGGCGGGAAAACTGTTTTTT.

The chain employs TRBV30 and TRBJ1-6; D is possibly TRBD1 (6 bases). V lost 0 bases and J lost 10, with 13 bases in between. The V gene's germline CDR1 is GTSNPN and CDR2 SVGIG (reference sequence). This CDR3 region has 14 residues. The CDR3 sequence: CAWSVEVRGSPLHF. The CDR3 DNA reads TGTGCCTGGAGTGTAGAAGTCAGGGGATCACCCCTCCACTTT.

The V call is TRBV6-5, the J call TRBJ1-1; D is possibly TRBD1 (6 bases). Germline V gene data show CDR1 as MNHEY and CDR2 as SVGAGI. Trimming shortened V by 7 bases and J by 0 bases, and 9 bases separated the two germline ends. CDR3 length: 13 residues. CDR3 nucleotide sequence: TGTGCCAGCATGGACAGCCTGAACACTGAAGCTTTCTTT. Translation: CASMDSLNTEAFF.

The rearrangement links TRBV6-5 to TRBJ2-3, with unresolved D. The CDR3 has 14 amino acids. V was shortened by 8 bases and J by 9 bases, with 21 bases between the two germline ends. The V gene's germline CDR1 is MNHEY and CDR2 SVGAGI. The CDR3 sequence is CASRLAFDNPTQYF. The DNA of the CDR3 is TGTGCCAGCCGTTTGGCGTTTGACAACCCCACGCAGTATTTT.

This clone was detected once. This rearrangement joins TRBV3-1 (or the pseudogene TRBV3-2) to TRBJ1-3; possible D gene TRBD1, 5 bases. From germline, CDR1 is LGHDT and CDR2 YNNKEL (reference sequence). CDR3 length: 13 residues. V lost 3 bases to trimming and J lost 4 bases, with 7 bases between them. The CDR3 spells CASSQQGGNTIYF. The CDR3 DNA reads TGTGCCAGCAGCCAGCAGGGAGGAAACACCATATATTTT.

The gene calls are TRBV4-1 and TRBJ1-6; D gene unclear. The CDR3 consists of 15 residues. Germline V lookup: CDR1 MGHRA, CDR2 YSYEKL. V lost 0 bases, J lost 4 bases, and 7 bases lay in between. This CDR3 is CASSQEEQYNSPLHF. The DNA of the CDR3 is TGCGCCAGCAGCCAAGAGGAACAGTATAATTCACCCCTCCACTTT.

CDR3 residues: CASSQDPGLIGTQYF. The CDR3, as DNA: TGCGCCAGCAGCCAAGATCCCGGACTGATAGGTACGCAGTATTTT. The chain employs TRBV4-1 and TRBJ2-3; D may be TRBD2 (5 bases). CDR3 length equals 15 residues. Trimming took off 0 bases at V and 8 bases at J, with 15 bases between the two ends. Per the germline V gene, CDR1 is MGHRA and CDR2 is YSYEKL.

This chain connects TRBV18 to TRBJ2-3; 9 positions match TRBD2. This CDR3 comprises 16 residues. The germline V gene encodes CDR1 KGHSH and CDR2 LQKENI. With 0 bases clipped from V and 2 bases from J, the junction kept 3 bases outside the gene matches. For the CDR3, the DNA is TGTGCCAGCTCACCACCGACTAGCGGAAACACAGATACGCAGTATTTT. This gives the protein CASSPPTSGNTDTQYF.

The chain recombines TRBV5-1 with TRBJ2-7, with 11 bases lining up with TRBD1. The length of the CDR3 is 12 residues. Germline values: CDR1 SGHRS, CDR2 YFSETQ. The ends lost 4 bases at V and 10 bases at J; junction bases unmatched: 4. CDR3: CASSAGQGVQYF. In nucleotides, the CDR3 is TGCGCCAGCAGCGCGGGACAGGGGGTTCAGTACTTC.

The V call is TRBV5-4, the J call TRBJ1-2; TRBD1 might be the D (6 bases). There are 16 residues in the CDR3. Germline loops: CDR1 SGHNT, CDR2 YYREEE (reference sequence). V dropped 0 bases and J dropped 5 bases, with 17 bases sitting between them. The CDR3: CASSLGQGSYVYGYTF. The CDR3 DNA sequence: TGTGCCAGCAGCTTGGGCCAGGGGAGCTACGTTTATGGCTACACCTTC.

The chain couples TRBV6-5 to TRBJ2-7, with a weak D call TRBD2 (5 bases). This CDR3 contains 15 residues. Germline lookup yields CDR1 MNHEY and CDR2 SVGAGI. The V gene lost 2 bases and the J gene lost 3 bases, with 14 bases spanning the gap. The CDR3 spells CASSYRGNPYYEQYF. CDR3 DNA: TGTGCCAGCAGTTACAGAGGGAACCCCTACTACGAGCAGTACTTC.

J is TRBJ1-3 and V is TRBV19, with TRBD1 as a possible D gene (5 bases). Germline V CDR1 and CDR2: LNHDA, SQIVND (reference sequence). CDR3 length: 13 residues. The V and J ends lost 8 bases and 3 bases respectively, with 11 bases between them. The DNA of the CDR3 is TGTGCCAGTTCCGACAGTGTTGGAAACACCATATATTTT. Amino acid sequence: CASSDSVGNTIYF.

V and J are TRBV3-1 (or the pseudogene TRBV3-2) and TRBJ1-1; D gene unclear. CDR3 size: 12 residues. Germline values: CDR1 LGHDT, CDR2 YNNKEL (reference sequence). The V end lost 5 bases, the J end lost 4 bases, and 8 bases lay between the germline ends. CDR3 bases: TGTGCCAGCAGCTACGGTGGCACTGAAGCTTTCTTT. Its protein is CASSYGGTEAFF.

The V and J genes are TRBV6-2 or TRBV6-3 and TRBJ1-1; the match to TRBD1 covers 8 bases. V trimming: 0 bases; J trimming: 12 bases; junction bases outside the gene matches: 6. Germline V gives CDR1 MNHEY, CDR2 SVGEGT. The CDR3 is 13 residues long. For the CDR3, the DNA is TGTGCCAGCAGTTACTCGACAGGGGAGGAGACTTTCTTT. Translated, it gives CASSYSTGEETFF.

V and J are TRBV5-4 and TRBJ1-1; D remains ambiguous. Germline CDR1 reads SGHNT; CDR2 reads YYREEE (reference sequence). There are 14 residues in the CDR3. V was trimmed by 5 bases and J by 1 base, leaving 12 bases between them. The CDR3 nucleotides are TGTGCCAGCAGTTCCATTGACAAGAACACTGAAGCTTTCTTT. As protein: CASSSIDKNTEAFF.

The chain couples TRBV4-1 to TRBJ1-2; possible D gene TRBD1, 5 bases. V gave up 0 bases and J gave up 3 bases, with 14 bases separating them. The CDR3 is 16 amino acids. CDR1 and CDR2 from the germline V gene are MGHRA and YSYEKL. Written as DNA, the CDR3 is TGCGCCAGCAGCCAAGAACCGCACAGGATATACTATGGCTACACCTTC. This gives the protein CASSQEPHRIYYGYTF.